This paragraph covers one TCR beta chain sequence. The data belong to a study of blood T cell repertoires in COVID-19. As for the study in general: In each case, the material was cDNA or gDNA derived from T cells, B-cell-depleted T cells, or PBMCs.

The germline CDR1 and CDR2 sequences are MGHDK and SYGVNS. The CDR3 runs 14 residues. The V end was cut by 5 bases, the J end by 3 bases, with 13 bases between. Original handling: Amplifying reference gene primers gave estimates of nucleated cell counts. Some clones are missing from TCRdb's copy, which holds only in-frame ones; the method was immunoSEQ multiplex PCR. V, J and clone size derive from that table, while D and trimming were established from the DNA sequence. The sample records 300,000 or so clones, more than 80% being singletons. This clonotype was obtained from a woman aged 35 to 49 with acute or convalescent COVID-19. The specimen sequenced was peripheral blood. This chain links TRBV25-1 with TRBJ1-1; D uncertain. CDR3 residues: CASSQSRRDTEAFF. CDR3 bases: TGTGCCAGCAGTCAGTCCCGGCGGGACACTGAAGCTTTCTTT. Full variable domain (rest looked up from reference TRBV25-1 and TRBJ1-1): EADIYQTPRYLVIGTGKKITLECSQTMGHDKMYWYQQDPGMELHLIHYSYGVNSTEKGDLSSESTVSRIRTEHFPLTLESARPSHTSQYLCASSQSRRDTEAFFGQGTRLTVV.